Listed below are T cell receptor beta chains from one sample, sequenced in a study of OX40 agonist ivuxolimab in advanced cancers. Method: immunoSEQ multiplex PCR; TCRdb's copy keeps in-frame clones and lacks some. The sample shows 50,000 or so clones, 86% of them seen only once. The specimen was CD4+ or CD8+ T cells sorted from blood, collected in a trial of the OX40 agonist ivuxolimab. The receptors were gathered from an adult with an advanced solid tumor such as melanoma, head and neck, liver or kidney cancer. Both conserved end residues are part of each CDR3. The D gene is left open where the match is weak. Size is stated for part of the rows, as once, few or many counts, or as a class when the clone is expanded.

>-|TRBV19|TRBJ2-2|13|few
CASRQSNTGELFF
TGTGCCAGCAGACAGTCGAACACCGGGGAGCTGTTTTTT
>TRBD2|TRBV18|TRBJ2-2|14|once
CASSPAGGTGELFF
TGTGCCAGCTCACCAGCGGGAGGTACCGGGGAGCTGTTTTTT
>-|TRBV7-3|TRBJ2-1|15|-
CASSLNGELHNEQFF
TGTGCCAGCAGCTTAAATGGGGAACTTCACAATGAGCAGTTCTTC
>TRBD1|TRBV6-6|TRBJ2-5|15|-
CASSDTGGLQETQYF
TGTGCCAGCAGCGATACAGGGGGCCTCCAAGAGACCCAGTACTTC
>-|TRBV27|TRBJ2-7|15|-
CASSRRPGLAYEQYF
TGTGCCAGCAGTCGGAGGCCTGGACTGGCCTACGAGCAGTACTTC
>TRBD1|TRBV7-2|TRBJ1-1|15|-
CASSPRTGLNTEAFF
TGTGCCAGCAGCCCACGGACAGGTTTGAACACTGAAGCTTTCTTT
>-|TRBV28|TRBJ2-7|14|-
CASIHSGNQHGQYF
TGTGCCAGCATCCACAGCGGAAACCAGCATGGGCAGTACTTC
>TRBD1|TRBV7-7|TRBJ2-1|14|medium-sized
CASSLGTGLDEQFF
TGTGCCAGCAGCTTAGGGACAGGGCTCGATGAGCAGTTCTTC
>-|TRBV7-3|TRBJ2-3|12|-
CASSLIGASMYF
TGTGCCAGCAGCTTAATCGGGGCCAGCATGTATTTT
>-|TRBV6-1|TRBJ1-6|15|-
CASKQNPGSNSPLHF
TGTGCCAGCAAACAAAATCCGGGCTCCAATTCACCCCTCCACTTT
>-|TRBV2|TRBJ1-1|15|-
CASGLGQKANTEAFF
TGTGCCAGCGGATTAGGGCAGAAGGCGAACACTGAAGCTTTCTTT
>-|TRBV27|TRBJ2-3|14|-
CASNPVAYTDTQYF
TGTGCCAGCAACCCCGTCGCCTACACAGATACGCAGTATTTT
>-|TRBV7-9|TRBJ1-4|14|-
CASSLEGRNEKLFF
TGTGCCAGCAGCTTAGAAGGACGTAATGAAAAACTGTTTTTT
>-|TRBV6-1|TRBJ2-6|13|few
CTSRVPGANVLTF
TGTACCTCAAGGGTACCTGGGGCCAACGTCCTGACTTTC
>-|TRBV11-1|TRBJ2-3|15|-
CASSSLATDTDTQYF
TGTGCCAGCAGCTCTCTCGCGACTGACACAGATACGCAGTATTTT
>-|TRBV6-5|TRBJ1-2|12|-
CASSRPRYGYTF
TGTGCCAGCAGTCGACCTAGATATGGCTACACCTTC
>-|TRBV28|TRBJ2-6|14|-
CASSRDPGANVLTF
TGTGCCAGCTCCCGGGATCCTGGGGCCAACGTCCTGACTTTC
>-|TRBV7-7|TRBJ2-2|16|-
CASSPLSGSPVRELFF
TGTGCCAGCAGCCCACTCAGCGGATCTCCCGTGCGGGAGCTGTTTTTT
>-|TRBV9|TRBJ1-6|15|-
CASSVGKASNSPLHF
TGTGCCAGCAGCGTAGGTAAGGCGTCCAATTCACCCCTCCACTTT
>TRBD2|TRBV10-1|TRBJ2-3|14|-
CASSARLAKDTQYF
TGCGCCAGCAGTGCCCGACTAGCAAAAGATACGCAGTATTTT
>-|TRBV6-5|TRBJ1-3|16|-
CASSSWGRSSGNTIYF
TGTGCCAGCAGTTCCTGGGGCCGCAGCTCTGGAAACACCATATATTTT
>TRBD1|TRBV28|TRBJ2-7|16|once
CASNPSGTGVSYEQYF
TGTGCCAGCAATCCCTCCGGGACAGGGGTTTCCTACGAGCAGTACTTC
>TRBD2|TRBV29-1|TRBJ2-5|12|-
CSVGSGGETQYF
TGCAGCGTTGGATCGGGGGGTGAGACCCAGTACTTC
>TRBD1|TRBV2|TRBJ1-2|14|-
CASRTGTGGYGYTF
TGTGCCAGCAGGACGGGGACAGGGGGCTATGGCTACACCTTC
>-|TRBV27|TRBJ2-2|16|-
CASSLEGGRYTGELFF
TGTGCCAGCAGTTTAGAGGGGGGGCGTTACACCGGGGAGCTGTTTTTT
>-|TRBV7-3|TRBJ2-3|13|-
CASSLGSTDTQYF
TGTGCCAGCAGCTTAGGGAGCACAGATACGCAGTATTTT
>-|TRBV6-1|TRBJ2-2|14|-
CASNLKGLTGELFF
TGTGCCAGCAATTTAAAGGGATTAACCGGGGAGCTGTTTTTT
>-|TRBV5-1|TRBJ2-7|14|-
CASSLTGFTYEQYF
TGCGCCAGCAGCTTGACAGGGTTTACCTACGAGCAGTACTTC
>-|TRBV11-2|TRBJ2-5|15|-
CASSLQGWLKETQYF
TGTGCCAGCAGCTTACAGGGGTGGTTGAAAGAGACCCAGTACTTC
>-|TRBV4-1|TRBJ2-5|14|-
CASSQDSVQETQYF
TGCGCCAGCAGCCAAGATTCAGTCCAAGAGACCCAGTACTTC
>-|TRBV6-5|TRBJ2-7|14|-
CASSYSPGPDEQYF
TGTGCCAGCAGTTACTCGCCCGGGCCGGACGAGCAGTACTTC
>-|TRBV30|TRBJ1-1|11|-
CAWSVSEKAFF
TGTGCCTGGAGTGTGTCGGAGAAAGCTTTCTTT
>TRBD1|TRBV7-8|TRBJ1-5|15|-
CASSSRQGKSQPQHF
TGTGCCAGCAGCTCCAGACAGGGTAAGAGTCAGCCCCAGCATTTT
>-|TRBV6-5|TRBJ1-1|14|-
CASSFDGMNTEAFF
TGTGCCAGCAGTTTCGACGGAATGAACACTGAAGCTTTCTTT
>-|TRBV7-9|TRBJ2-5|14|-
CASSFEGAQETQYF
TGTGCCAGCAGCTTTGAAGGGGCCCAAGAGACCCAGTACTTC
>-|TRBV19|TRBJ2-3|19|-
CASPPNREGVGWSTDTQYF
TGTGCCAGCCCCCCAAACAGGGAAGGGGTAGGTTGGAGCACAGATACGCAGTATTTT
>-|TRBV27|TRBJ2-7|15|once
CASSLAFPSSYEQYF
TGTGCCAGCAGTTTGGCCTTTCCGAGCTCCTACGAGCAGTACTTC
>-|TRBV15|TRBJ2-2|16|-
CATSREFLAGTGELFF
TGTGCCACCAGCAGAGAATTTCTGGCGGGCACCGGGGAGCTGTTTTTT
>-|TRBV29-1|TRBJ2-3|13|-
CSVRTVLTDTQYF
TGCAGCGTGAGGACAGTATTAACAGATACGCAGTATTTT
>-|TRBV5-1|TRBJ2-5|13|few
CASSDAQKETQYF
TGCGCCAGCAGCGACGCACAGAAAGAGACCCAGTACTTC
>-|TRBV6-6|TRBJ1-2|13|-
CASRQDRAYGYTF
TGTGCCTCCAGACAGGACAGAGCCTATGGCTACACCTTC
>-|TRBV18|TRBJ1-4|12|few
CASSPVEGKLFF
TGTGCCAGCTCACCAGTTGAGGGAAAACTGTTTTTT
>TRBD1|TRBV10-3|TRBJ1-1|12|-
CAISPDRTEAFF
TGTGCCATCAGCCCGGACAGGACTGAAGCTTTCTTT
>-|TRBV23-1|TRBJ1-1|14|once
CASSQSDGNTEAFF
TGCGCCAGCAGTCAATCTGACGGGAACACTGAAGCTTTCTTT
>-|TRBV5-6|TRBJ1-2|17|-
CASSLVEQTNWRYGYTF
TGTGCCAGCAGCTTGGTGGAGCAGACCAATTGGCGCTATGGCTACACCTTC